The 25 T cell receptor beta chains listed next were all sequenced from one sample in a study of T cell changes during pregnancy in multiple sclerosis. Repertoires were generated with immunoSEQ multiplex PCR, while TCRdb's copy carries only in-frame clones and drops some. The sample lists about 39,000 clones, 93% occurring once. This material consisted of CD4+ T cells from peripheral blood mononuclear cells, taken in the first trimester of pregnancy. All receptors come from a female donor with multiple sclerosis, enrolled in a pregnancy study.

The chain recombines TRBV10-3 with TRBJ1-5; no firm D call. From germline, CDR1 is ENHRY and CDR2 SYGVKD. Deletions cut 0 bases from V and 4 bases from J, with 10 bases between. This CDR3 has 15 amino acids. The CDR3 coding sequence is TGTGCCATCAGTGAGTCGACTCTGGGTAATCAGCCCCAGCATTTT. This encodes CAISESTLGNQPQHF.

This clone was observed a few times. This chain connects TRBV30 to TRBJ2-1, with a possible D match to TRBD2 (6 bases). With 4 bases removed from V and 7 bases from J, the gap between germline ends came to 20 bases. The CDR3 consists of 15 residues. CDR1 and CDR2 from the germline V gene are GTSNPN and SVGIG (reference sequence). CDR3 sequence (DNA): TGTGCCTGGAATCCACCTTTGAGGGACTCAAATGAGCAGTTCTTC. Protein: CAWNPPLRDSNEQFF. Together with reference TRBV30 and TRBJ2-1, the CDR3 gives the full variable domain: SQTIHQWPATLVQPVGSPLSLECTVEGTSNPNLYWYRQAAGRGLQLLFYSVGIGQISSEVPQNLSASRPQDRQFILSSKKLLLSDSGFYLCAWNPPLRDSNEQFFGPGTRLTVL.

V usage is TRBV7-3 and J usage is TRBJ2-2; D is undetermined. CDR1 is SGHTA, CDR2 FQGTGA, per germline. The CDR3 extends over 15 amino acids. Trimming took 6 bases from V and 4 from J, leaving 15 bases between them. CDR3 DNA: TGTGCCAGCAGTCGTGAAAGGAGCATCACCGGGGAGCTGTTTTTT. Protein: CASSRERSITGELFF.

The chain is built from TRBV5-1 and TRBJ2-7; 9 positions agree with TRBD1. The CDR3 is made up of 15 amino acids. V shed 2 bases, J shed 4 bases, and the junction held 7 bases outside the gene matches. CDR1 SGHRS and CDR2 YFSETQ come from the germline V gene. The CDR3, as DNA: TGCGCCAGCAGCTTTGATACAGGGGGCGAGTACGAGCAGTACTTC. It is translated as CASSFDTGGEYEQYF.

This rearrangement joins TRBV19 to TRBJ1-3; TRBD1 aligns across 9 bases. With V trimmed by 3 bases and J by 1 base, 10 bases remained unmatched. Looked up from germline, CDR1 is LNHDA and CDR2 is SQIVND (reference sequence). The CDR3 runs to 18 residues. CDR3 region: CASSIRDRVSRSGNTIYF. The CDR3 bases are TGTGCCAGTAGTATCCGGGACAGGGTTTCAAGGTCTGGAAACACCATATATTTT. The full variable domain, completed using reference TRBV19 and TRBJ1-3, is DGGITQSPKYLFRKEGQNVTLSCEQNLNHDAMYWYRQDPGQGLRLIYYSQIVNDFQKGDIAEGYSVSREKKESFPLTVTSAQKNPTAFYLCASSIRDRVSRSGNTIYFGEGSWLTVV.

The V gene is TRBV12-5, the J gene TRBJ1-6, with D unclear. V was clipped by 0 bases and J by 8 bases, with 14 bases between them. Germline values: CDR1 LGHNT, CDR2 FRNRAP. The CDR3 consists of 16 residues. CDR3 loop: CASGLVLAGAHSPLHF. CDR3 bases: TGTGCTAGTGGTTTGGTACTGGCCGGAGCGCATTCACCCCTCCACTTT.

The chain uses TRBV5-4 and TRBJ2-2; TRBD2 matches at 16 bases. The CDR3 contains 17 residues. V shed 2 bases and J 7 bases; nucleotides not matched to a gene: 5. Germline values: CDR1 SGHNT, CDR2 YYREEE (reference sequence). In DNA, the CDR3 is TGTGCCAGCAGCTTCGGGACTAGCGGGAGGGCAAACGGGGAGCTGTTTTTT. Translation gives CASSFGTSGRANGELFF.

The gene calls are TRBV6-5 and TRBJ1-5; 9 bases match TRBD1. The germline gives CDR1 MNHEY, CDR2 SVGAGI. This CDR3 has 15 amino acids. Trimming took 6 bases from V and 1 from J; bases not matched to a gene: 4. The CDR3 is CASRPQGASNQPQHF. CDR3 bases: TGTGCCAGCAGACCACAGGGGGCCAGCAATCAGCCCCAGCATTTT.

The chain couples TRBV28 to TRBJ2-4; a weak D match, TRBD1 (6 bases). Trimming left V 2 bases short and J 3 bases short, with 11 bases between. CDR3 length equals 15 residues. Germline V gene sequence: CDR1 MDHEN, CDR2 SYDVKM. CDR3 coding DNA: TGTGCCAGCAGTTTAGACAGGAGGAGCAAAAACATTCAGTACTTC. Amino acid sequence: CASSLDRRSKNIQYF.

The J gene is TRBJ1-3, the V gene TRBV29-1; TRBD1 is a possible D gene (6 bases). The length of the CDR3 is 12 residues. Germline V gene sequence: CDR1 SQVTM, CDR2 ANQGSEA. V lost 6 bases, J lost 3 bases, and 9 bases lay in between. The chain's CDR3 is CSVQGGGNTIYF. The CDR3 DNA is TGCAGCGTCCAAGGGGGTGGAAACACCATATATTTT.

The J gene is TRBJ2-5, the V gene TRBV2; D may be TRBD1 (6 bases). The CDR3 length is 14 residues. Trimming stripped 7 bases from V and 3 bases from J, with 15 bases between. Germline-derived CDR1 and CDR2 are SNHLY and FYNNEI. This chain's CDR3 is CASTEETGKETQYF. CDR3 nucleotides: TGTGCCAGCACTGAGGAAACAGGGAAAGAGACCCAGTACTTC. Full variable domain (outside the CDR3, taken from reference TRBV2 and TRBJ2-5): EPEVTQTPSHQVTQMGQEVILRCVPISNHLYFYWYRQILGQKVEFLVSFYNNEISEKSEIFDDQFSVERPDGSNFTLKIRSTKLEDSAMYFCASTEETGKETQYFGPGTRLLVL.

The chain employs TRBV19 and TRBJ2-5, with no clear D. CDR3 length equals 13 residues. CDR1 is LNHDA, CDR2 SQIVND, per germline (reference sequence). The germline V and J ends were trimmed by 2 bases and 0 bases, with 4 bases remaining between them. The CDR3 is CASSISNQETQYF. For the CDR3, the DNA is TGTGCCAGTAGTATATCCAACCAAGAGACCCAGTACTTC.

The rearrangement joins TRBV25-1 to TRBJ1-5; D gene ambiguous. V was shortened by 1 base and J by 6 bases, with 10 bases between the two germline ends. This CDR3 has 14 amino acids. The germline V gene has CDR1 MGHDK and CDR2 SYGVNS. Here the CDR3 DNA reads TGTGCCAGCAGTGAATGGGGAGGCGGTCAGCCCCAGCATTTT. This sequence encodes CASSEWGGGQPQHF. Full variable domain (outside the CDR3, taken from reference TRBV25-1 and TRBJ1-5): EADIYQTPRYLVIGTGKKITLECSQTMGHDKMYWYQQDPGMELHLIHYSYGVNSTEKGDLSSESTVSRIRTEHFPLTLESARPSHTSQYLCASSEWGGGQPQHFGDGTRLSIL.

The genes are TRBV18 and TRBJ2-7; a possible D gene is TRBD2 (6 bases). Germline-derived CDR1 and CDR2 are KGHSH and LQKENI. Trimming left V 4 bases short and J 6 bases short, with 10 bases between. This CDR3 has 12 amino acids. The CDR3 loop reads CASSLNGGEQYF. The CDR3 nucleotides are TGTGCCAGCTCACTTAACGGGGGCGAGCAGTACTTC.

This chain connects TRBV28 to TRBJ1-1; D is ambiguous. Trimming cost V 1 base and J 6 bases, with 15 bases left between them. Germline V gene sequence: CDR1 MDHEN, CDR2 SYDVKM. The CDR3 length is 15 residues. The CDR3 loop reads CASSLSVPSSAEAFF. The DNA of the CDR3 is TGTGCCAGCAGTTTATCGGTCCCCTCGTCGGCTGAAGCTTTCTTT.

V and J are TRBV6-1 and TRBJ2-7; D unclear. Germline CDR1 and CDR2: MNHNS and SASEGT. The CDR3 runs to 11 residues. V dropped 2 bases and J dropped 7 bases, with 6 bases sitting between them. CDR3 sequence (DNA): TGTGCCAGCAGTGAAATCAGGGAGCAGTACTTC. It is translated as CASSEIREQYF.

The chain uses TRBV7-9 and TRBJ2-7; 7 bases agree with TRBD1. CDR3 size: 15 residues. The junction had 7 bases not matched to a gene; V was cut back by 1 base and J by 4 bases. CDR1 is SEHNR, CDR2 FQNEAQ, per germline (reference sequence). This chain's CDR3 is CASSLEGGFSYEQYF. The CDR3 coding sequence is TGTGCCAGCAGCTTAGAAGGGGGCTTCAGTTACGAGCAGTACTTC.

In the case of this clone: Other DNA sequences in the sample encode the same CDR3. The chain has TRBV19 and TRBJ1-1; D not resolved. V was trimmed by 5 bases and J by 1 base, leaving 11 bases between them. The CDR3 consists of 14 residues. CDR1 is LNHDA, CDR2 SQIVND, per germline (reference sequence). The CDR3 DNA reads TGTGCCAGTAGTTCCCATCGGGAGAACACTGAAGCTTTCTTT. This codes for CASSSHRENTEAFF.

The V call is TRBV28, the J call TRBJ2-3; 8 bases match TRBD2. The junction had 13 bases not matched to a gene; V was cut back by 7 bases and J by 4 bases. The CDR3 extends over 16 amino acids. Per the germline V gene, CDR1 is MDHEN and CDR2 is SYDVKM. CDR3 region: CASTDGQGRGADTQYF. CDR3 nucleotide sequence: TGTGCCAGCACGGATGGGCAGGGGCGGGGGGCAGATACGCAGTATTTT.

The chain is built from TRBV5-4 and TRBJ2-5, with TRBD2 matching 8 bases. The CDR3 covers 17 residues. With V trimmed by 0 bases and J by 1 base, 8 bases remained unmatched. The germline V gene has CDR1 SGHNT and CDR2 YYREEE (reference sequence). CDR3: CASSLAGSGASQETQYF. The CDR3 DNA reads TGTGCCAGCAGCTTGGCGGGTAGCGGGGCCAGCCAAGAGACCCAGTACTTC.

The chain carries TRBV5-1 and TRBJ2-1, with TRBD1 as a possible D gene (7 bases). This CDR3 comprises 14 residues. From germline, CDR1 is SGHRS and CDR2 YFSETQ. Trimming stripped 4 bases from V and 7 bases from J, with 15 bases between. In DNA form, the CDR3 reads TGCGCCAGCAGCCCCCGACAGGGAGGTAATGAGCAGTTCTTC. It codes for CASSPRQGGNEQFF.

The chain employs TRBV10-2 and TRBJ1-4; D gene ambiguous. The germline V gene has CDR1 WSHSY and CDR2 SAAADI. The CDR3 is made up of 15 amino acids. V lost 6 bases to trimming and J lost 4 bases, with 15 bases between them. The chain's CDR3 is CASRKQNVGNEKLFF. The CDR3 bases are TGCGCCAGCAGGAAACAGAACGTTGGTAATGAAAAACTGTTTTTT.

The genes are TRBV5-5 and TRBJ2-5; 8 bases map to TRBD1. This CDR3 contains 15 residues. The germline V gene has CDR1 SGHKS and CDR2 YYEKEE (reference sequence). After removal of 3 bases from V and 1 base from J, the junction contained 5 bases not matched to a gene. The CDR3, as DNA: TGTGCCAGCAGCTCGCTTACAGGGGGCCAAGAGACCCAGTACTTC. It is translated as CASSSLTGGQETQYF.

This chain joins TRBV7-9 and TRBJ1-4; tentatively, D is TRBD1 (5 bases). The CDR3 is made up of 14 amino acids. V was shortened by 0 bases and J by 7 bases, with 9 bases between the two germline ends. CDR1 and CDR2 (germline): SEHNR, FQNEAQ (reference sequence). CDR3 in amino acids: CASSLALGGEKLFF. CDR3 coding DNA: TGTGCCAGCAGCTTAGCTCTCGGGGGTGAAAAACTGTTTTTT.

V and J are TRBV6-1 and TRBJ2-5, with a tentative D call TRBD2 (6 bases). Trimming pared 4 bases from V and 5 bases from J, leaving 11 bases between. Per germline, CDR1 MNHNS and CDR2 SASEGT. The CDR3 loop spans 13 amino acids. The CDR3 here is CASSGGVWETQYF. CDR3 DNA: TGTGCCAGCAGTGGGGGGGTTTGGGAGACCCAGTACTTC.